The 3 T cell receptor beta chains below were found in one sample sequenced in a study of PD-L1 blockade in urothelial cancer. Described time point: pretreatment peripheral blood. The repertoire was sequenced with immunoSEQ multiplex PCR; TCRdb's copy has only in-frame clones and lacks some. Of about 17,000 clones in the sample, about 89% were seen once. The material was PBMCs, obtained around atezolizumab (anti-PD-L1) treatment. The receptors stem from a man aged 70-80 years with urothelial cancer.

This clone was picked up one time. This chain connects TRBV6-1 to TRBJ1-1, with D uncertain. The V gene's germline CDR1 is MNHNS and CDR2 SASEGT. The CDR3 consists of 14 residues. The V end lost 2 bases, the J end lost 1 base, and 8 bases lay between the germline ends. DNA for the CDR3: TGTGCCAGCAGTGAATTGGGCTCGAACACTGAAGCTTTCTTT. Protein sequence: CASSELGSNTEAFF.

CDR3 sequence (DNA): TGCGCCAGCAGCTTTCTGGGACTAGCGGGGGGGTTTAGCACAGATACGCAGTATTTT. Amino acids: CASSFLGLAGGFSTDTQYF. The V call is TRBV5-1, the J call TRBJ2-3; 16 bases line up with TRBD2. This CDR3 is 19 amino acids long. V lost 2 bases and J lost 0; bases outside the gene matches: 6. Per germline, CDR1 SGHRS and CDR2 YFSETQ.

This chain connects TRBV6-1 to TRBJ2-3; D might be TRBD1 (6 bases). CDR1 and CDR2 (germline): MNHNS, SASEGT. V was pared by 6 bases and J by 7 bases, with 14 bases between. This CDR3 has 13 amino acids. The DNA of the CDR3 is TGTGCCAGCAGGTACACAGGGACGAATACGCAGTATTTT. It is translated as CASRYTGTNTQYF.